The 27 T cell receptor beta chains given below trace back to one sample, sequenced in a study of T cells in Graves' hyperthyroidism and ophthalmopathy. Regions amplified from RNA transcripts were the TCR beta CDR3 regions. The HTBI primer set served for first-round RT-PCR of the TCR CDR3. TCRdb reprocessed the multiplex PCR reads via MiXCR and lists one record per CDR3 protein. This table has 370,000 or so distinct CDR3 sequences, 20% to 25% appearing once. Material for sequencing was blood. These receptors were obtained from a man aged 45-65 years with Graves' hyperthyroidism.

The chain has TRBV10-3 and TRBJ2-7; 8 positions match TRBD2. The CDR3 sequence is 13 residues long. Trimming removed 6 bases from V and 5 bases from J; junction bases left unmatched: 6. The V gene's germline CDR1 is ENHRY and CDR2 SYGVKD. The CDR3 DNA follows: TGTGCCATCAGCACGGGAGGGCCCGACGAGCAGTACTTC. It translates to CAISTGGPDEQYF.

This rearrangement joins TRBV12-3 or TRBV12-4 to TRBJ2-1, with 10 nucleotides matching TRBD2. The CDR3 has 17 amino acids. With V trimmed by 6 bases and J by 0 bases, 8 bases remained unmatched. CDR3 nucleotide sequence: TGTGCCAGCAGGGGGGGGGCTAGCGGGAGCTCCTACAATGAGCAGTTCTTC. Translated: CASRGGASGSSYNEQFF.

The CDR3 nucleotides read TGCAGTGCTAGAGATACAGGGTCAGGAGCTTTCTTT. Encoded protein: CSARDTGSGAFF. The rearrangement joins TRBV20-1 to TRBJ1-1; D possibly corresponds to TRBD1 (6 bases). V lost 0 bases to trimming and J lost 10 bases, with 12 bases between them. The CDR3 loop spans 12 amino acids. The V gene's germline CDR1 is DFQATT and CDR2 SNEGSKA (reference sequence).

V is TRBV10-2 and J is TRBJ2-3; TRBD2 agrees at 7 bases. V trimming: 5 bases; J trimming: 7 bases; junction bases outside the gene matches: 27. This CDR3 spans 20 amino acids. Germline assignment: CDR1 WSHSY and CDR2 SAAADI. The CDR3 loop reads CASSLGRDSGTPRERNTQYF. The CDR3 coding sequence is TGCGCCAGCAGTCTTGGGAGGGACTCCGGGACGCCACGGGAGCGGAATACGCAGTATTTT.

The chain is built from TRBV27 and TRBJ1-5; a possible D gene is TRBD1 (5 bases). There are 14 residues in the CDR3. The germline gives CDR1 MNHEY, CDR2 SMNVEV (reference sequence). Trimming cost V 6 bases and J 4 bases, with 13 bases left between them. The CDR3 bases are TGTGCCAGCAGCCCCATCCAGGGAAATCAGCCCCAGCATTTT. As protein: CASSPIQGNQPQHF.

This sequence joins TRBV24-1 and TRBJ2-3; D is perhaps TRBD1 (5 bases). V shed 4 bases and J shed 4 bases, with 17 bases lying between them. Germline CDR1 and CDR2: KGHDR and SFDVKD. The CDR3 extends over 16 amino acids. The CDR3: CATSDPPPSGSDTQYF. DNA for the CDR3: TGTGCCACCAGTGACCCCCCCCCCTCAGGGTCAGATACGCAGTATTTT.

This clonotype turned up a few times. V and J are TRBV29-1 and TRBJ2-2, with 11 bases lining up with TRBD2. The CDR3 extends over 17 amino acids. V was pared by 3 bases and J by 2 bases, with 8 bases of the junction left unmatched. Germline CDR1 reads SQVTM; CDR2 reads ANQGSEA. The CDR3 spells CSVDGLLAGGNTGELFF. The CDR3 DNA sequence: TGCAGCGTTGATGGGCTGCTAGCGGGAGGAAACACCGGGGAGCTGTTTTTT.

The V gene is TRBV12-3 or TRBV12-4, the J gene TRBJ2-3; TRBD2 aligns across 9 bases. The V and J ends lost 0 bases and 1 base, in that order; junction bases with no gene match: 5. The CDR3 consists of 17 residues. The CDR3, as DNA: TGTGCCAGCAGTTTAGCGAGAATAGCGGGGGGCACAGATACGCAGTATTTT. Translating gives CASSLARIAGGTDTQYF.

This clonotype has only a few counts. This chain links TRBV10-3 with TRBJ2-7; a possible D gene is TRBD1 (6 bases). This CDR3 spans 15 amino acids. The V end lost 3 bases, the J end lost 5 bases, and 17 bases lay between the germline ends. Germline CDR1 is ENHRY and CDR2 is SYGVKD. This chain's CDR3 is CAISETGQTLDEQYF. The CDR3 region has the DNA TGTGCCATCAGTGAAACGGGACAAACCTTGGACGAGCAGTACTTC.

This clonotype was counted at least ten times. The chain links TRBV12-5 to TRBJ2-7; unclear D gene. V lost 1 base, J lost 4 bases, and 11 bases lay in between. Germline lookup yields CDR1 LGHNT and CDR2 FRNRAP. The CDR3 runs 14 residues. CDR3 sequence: CASGLAGLSYEQYF. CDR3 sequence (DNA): TGTGCTAGTGGTTTGGCCGGGCTCTCATACGAGCAGTACTTC.

The CDR3 loop reads CASSPSSGRANEQFF. DNA of the CDR3: TGTGCCAGCAGCCCTTCTAGCGGGAGGGCCAATGAGCAGTTCTTC. The V and J genes are TRBV3-1 and TRBJ2-1, with TRBD2 identical over 12 bases. The length of the CDR3 is 15 residues. V was clipped by 4 bases and J by 6 bases; unmatched bases: 4. CDR1 and CDR2 (germline): LGHDT, YNNKEL (reference sequence).

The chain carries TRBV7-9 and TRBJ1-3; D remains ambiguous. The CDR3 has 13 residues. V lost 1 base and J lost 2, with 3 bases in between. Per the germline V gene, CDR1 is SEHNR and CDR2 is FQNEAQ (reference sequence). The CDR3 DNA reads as TGTGCCAGCAGCTTAGGTCCTGGAAACACCATATATTTT. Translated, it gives CASSLGPGNTIYF.

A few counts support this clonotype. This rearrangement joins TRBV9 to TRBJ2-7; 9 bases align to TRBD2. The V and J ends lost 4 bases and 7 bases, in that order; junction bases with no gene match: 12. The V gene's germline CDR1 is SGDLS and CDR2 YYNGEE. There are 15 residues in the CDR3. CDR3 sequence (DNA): TGTGCCAGCAGCTTAGCGGGAGACGCGTTGGGGGAGCAGTACTTC. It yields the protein CASSLAGDALGEQYF.

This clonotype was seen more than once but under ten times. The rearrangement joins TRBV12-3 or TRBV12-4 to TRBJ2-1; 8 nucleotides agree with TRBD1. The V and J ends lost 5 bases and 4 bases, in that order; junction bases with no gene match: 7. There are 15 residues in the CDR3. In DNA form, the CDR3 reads TGTGCCAGCAGTGCGAGACAGGGGAGGTACAATGAGCAGTTCTTC. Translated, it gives CASSARQGRYNEQFF.

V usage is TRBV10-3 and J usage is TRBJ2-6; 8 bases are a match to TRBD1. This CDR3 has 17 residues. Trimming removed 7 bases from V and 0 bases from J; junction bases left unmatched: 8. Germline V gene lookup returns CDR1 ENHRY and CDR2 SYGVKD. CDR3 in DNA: TGTGCCATCACCGAAAAGGGGACAGGCTCTGGGGCCAACGTCCTGACTTTC. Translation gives CAITEKGTGSGANVLTF.

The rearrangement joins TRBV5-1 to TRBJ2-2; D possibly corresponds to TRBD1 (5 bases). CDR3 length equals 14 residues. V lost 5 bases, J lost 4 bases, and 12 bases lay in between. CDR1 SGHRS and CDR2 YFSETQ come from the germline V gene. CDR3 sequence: CASSYSRATGELFF. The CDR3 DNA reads TGCGCCAGCAGTTACAGCAGGGCCACCGGGGAGCTGTTTTTT. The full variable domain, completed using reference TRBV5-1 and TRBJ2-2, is KAGVTQTPRYLIKTRGQQVTLSCSPISGHRSVSWYQQTPGQGLQFLFEYFSETQRNKGNFPGRFSGRQFSNSRSEMNVSTLELGDSALYLCASSYSRATGELFFGEGSRLTVL.

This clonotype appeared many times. CDR3 loop: CASSLVKGRHEQYF. CDR3 bases: TGTGCCAGCAGCTTAGTGAAGGGGCGGCACGAGCAGTACTTC. The chain joins TRBV11-2 to TRBJ2-7, with D possibly being TRBD1 (5 bases). Per germline, CDR1 SGHAT and CDR2 FQNNGV. V lost 1 base, J lost 5 bases, and 12 bases lay in between. This CDR3 comprises 14 residues.

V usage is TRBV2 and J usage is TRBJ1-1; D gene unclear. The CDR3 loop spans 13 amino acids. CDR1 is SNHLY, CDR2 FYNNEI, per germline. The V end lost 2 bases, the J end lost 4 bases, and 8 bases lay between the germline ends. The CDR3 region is CASSETRGTEAFF. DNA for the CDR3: TGTGCCAGCAGTGAAACTCGGGGCACTGAAGCTTTCTTT.

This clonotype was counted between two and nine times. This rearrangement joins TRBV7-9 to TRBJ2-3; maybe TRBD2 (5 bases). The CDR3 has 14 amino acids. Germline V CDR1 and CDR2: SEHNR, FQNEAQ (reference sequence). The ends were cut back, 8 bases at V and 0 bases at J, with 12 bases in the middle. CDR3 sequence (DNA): TGTGCCAGCCGGGCGGGCCCGAGCACAGATACGCAGTATTTT. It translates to CASRAGPSTDTQYF. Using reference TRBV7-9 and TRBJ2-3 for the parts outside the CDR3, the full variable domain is DTGVSQNPRHKITKRGQNVTFRCDPISEHNRLYWYRQTLGQGPEFLTYFQNEAQLEKSRLLSDRFSAERPKGSFSTLEIQRTEQGDSAMYLCASRAGPSTDTQYFGPGTRLTVL.

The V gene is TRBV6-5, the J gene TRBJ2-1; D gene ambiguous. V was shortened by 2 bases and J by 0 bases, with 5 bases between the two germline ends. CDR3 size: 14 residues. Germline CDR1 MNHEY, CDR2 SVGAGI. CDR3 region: CASSYGVSYNEQFF. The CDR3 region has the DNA TGTGCCAGCAGTTACGGGGTCTCCTACAATGAGCAGTTCTTC.

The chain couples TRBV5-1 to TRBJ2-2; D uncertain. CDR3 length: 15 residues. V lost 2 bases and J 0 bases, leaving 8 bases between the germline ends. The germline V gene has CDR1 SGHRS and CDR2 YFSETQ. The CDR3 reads CASSFGSANTGELFF. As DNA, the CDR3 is TGCGCCAGCAGCTTCGGGTCCGCGAACACCGGGGAGCTGTTTTTT. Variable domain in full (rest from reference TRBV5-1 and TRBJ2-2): KAGVTQTPRYLIKTRGQQVTLSCSPISGHRSVSWYQQTPGQGLQFLFEYFSETQRNKGNFPGRFSGRQFSNSRSEMNVSTLELGDSALYLCASSFGSANTGELFFGEGSRLTVL.

The CDR3 DNA reads TGTGCCAGCACCCGGGTTGGATACGAGCAGTACTTC. It codes for CASTRVGYEQYF. The V gene is TRBV28, the J gene TRBJ2-7; unclear D gene. This CDR3 is built from 12 residues. V was shortened by 7 bases and J by 4 bases, with 11 bases between the two germline ends. CDR1 and CDR2 from the germline V gene are MDHEN and SYDVKM.

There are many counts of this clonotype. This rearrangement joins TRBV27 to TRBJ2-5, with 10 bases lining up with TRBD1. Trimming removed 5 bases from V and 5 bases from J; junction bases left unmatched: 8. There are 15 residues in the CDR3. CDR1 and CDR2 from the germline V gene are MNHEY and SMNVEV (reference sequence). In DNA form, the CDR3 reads TGTGCCAGCAGTGGCGCCGGGACAGGGGACGAGACCCAGTACTTC. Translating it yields CASSGAGTGDETQYF.

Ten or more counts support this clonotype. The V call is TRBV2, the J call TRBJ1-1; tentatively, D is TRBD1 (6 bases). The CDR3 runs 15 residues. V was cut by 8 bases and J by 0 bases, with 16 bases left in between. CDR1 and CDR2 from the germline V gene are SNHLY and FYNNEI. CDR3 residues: CASLGQSLMNTEAFF. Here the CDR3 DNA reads TGTGCCAGCTTGGGACAATCCTTGATGAACACTGAAGCTTTCTTT.

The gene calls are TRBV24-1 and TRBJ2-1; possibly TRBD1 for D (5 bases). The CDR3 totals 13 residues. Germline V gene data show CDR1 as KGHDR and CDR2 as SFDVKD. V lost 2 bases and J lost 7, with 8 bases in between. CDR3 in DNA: TGTGCCACCAGTGATTCCGCAGGGAATGAGCAGTTCTTC. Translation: CATSDSAGNEQFF.

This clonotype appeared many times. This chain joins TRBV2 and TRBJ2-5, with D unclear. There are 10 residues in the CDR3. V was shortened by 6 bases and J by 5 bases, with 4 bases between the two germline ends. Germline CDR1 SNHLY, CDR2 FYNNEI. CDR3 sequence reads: CASRWETQYF. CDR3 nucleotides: TGTGCCAGCAGATGGGAGACCCAGTACTTC.

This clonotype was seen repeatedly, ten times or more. Here the CDR3 reads CASSVIRTSGVGGANVLTF. The CDR3 DNA reads as TGTGCCAGCAGTGTTATTCGGACTAGCGGAGTGGGGGGGGCCAACGTCCTGACTTTC. This chain connects TRBV2 to TRBJ2-6; 10 bases match TRBD2. This CDR3 is 19 amino acids long. J lost 4 bases, V lost 4 bases, and 13 bases had no gene match. CDR1 and CDR2 from the germline V gene are SNHLY and FYNNEI.